A selection of T cell receptor beta chains follows, all from one sample in a study of CD8+CD57+ T cells in acquired aplastic anemia. TCRdb used MiXCR to reprocess the reads, holding one entry per CDR3 protein. Of roughly 63,000 distinct CDR3 sequences listed, approximately 50% were seen once; the top ten hold about 8.5%. The specimen sequenced was sorted CD4+, CD8+, or CD8+CD57+ T cells (not recorded which) from PBMCs. These TCRs come from a human donor in good health, serving as a control. Each CDR3 is given with its conserved first and last residue. The D gene is left open where the match is weak. Size is omitted from some rows. Given values are once, few, many or a class for expanded clones.

CASSQALNGYTF	TGTGCCAGCAGCCAGGCCTTGAATGGCTACACCTTC	many	-	TRBV6-1	TRBJ1-2
CASSGERGRETQYF	TGTGCCAGCAGTGGGGAGAGGGGAAGGGAGACCCAGTACTTC	-	-	TRBV25-1	TRBJ2-5
CSARGLEFEQYF	TGCAGTGCTAGAGGTCTGGAATTCGAGCAGTACTTC	-	-	TRBV20-1	TRBJ2-7
CASTGGGQGARWAFF	TGTGCCAGCACCGGCGGAGGACAGGGGGCGCGGTGGGCTTTCTTT	-	TRBD1	TRBV11-1	TRBJ1-1
CATSRERDNEQYF	TGTGCCACCAGCAGAGAGAGGGACAACGAGCAGTACTTC	few	-	TRBV15	TRBJ2-7
CARVERSSNEQFF	TGTGCCAGGGTAGAGAGGTCTTCCAATGAGCAGTTCTTC	many	-	TRBV6-4	TRBJ2-1
CASSHIRAVNTEAFF	TGCGCCAGCAGCCACATCCGGGCCGTGAACACTGAAGCTTTCTTT	many	-	TRBV4-1	TRBJ1-1
CATSLAGQSTDTQYF	TGTGCCACCAGTCTTGCGGGCCAAAGCACAGATACGCAGTATTTT	-	-	TRBV24-1	TRBJ2-3
CATSTTSGWDTQYF	TGTGCCACCAGTACGACTAGCGGGTGGGATACGCAGTATTTT	-	TRBD2	TRBV15	TRBJ2-3
CASSVTGPGELFF	TGTGCCAGTAGTGTTACAGGGCCCGGGGAGTTGTTTTTT	-	-	TRBV19	TRBJ2-2
CASTVAGTSGDEQFF	TGTGCCAGCACCGTAGCCGGGACAAGTGGTGATGAGCAGTTCTTC	medium-sized	-	TRBV2	TRBJ2-1
CSANPTVNTEAFF	TGCAGCGCTAACCCGACAGTGAACACTGAAGCTTTCTTT	-	-	TRBV29-1	TRBJ1-1
CSASREGVSSLHF	TGCAGTGCTAGCCGCGAGGGGGTTTCGTCCCTCCACTTT	once	-	TRBV20-1	TRBJ1-6
CASTTGRNTEAFF	TGTGCCAGCACGACAGGGAGAAACACTGAAGCTTTCTTT	many	TRBD1	TRBV6-1	TRBJ1-1
CASSGQLEAFF	TGTGCCAGTTCGGGACAGCTTGAAGCTTTCTTT	few	TRBD1	TRBV19	TRBJ1-1
CASSIGQGNQETQYF	TGTGCCAGCAGTATCGGACAGGGCAACCAAGAGACCCAGTACTTC	many	TRBD1	TRBV6-1	TRBJ2-5
CASSLSLDLASPFYGYTF	TGTGCCAGCAGTTTATCTTTAGATCTGGCCAGCCCCTTCTATGGCTACACCTTC	once	-	TRBV7-8	TRBJ1-2
CASSDGLVGETQYF	TGTGCCAGCAGTGATGGGCTAGTGGGGGAGACCCAGTACTTC	-	-	TRBV2	TRBJ2-5